The 8 T cell receptor beta chains below come from one sample, sequenced in a study of T cell clones after liver transplantation. Clones were sequenced by immunoSEQ multiplex PCR, and TCRdb holds only the in-frame ones, with some missing. The data contain 70,000 or so clones, 90% to 95% of them seen just once; the ten biggest clones take up over 0.75%. This specimen was CD4+ T cells from blood, taken roughly 26 months after liver transplant. The origin of the receptors is a human patient who received a liver transplant. The graft donor may have given rise to some T cells.

The CDR3 coding sequence is TGTGCCAGCTCACCAATCAGTCGGGGGAGCTCCTACAATGAGCAGTTCTTC. Its protein is CASSPISRGSSYNEQFF. The chain combines TRBV18 with TRBJ2-1; weak D call: TRBD2 (6 bases). Germline V gives CDR1 KGHSH, CDR2 LQKENI. The CDR3 sequence is 17 residues long. The germline V and J ends were trimmed by 2 bases and 0 bases, with 14 bases remaining between them.

The genes are TRBV10-3 and TRBJ2-3; 10 nucleotides line up with TRBD1. There are 15 residues in the CDR3. Per germline, CDR1 ENHRY and CDR2 SYGVKD. V shed 5 bases and J 2 bases; nucleotides not matched to a gene: 4. The CDR3 DNA follows: TGTGCCATCAGTCCCGGGACAGGGGCCACAGATACGCAGTATTTT. Protein: CAISPGTGATDTQYF.

V gene TRBV5-1 combines with J gene TRBJ1-2, with D possibly TRBD1 on 5 matching bases. V dropped 4 bases and J dropped 5 bases, with 15 bases sitting between them. The CDR3 is 14 residues long. Germline CDR1 SGHRS, CDR2 YFSETQ. CDR3 DNA: TGCGCCAGCAGCGAGGGAGTCGAGGGGTATGGCTACACCTTC. Residues: CASSEGVEGYGYTF.

The chain combines TRBV29-1 with TRBJ2-7, with 7 bases lining up with TRBD2. The CDR3 sequence is 12 residues long. After removal of 7 bases from V and 6 bases from J, the junction contained 9 bases not matched to a gene. The germline gives CDR1 SQVTM, CDR2 ANQGSEA. CDR3 residues: CSATRESREQYF. Here the CDR3 DNA reads TGCAGCGCCACGCGGGAGTCTCGCGAGCAGTACTTC.

The chain carries TRBV18 and TRBJ2-7; 7 bases fit TRBD1. Germline assignment: CDR1 KGHSH and CDR2 LQKENI. The V gene end was trimmed by 5 bases and the J gene end by 0 bases; junction bases not matched to a gene: 7. This CDR3 comprises 15 residues. CDR3: CASSRLGTDSYEQYF. CDR3 DNA: TGTGCCAGCTCAAGATTGGGGACAGACTCCTACGAGCAGTACTTC.

The chain couples TRBV6-1 to TRBJ1-1; D possibly corresponds to TRBD1 (5 bases). Trimming left V 6 bases short and J 1 base short, with 15 bases between. The CDR3 covers 15 residues. The germline V gene encodes CDR1 MNHNS and CDR2 SASEGT. The CDR3 bases are TGTGCCAGCAGCAGAACCGGGGGAAAGAACACTGAAGCTTTCTTT. As protein: CASSRTGGKNTEAFF.

The genes are TRBV11-2 and TRBJ2-1; D is uncertain. V was clipped by 5 bases and J by 0 bases, with 17 bases between them. The length of the CDR3 is 17 residues. Per the germline V gene, CDR1 is SGHAT and CDR2 is FQNNGV. The CDR3, as DNA: TGTGCCAGCAGCCCTGGCGACCGAACAAGCTCCTACAATGAGCAGTTCTTC. Translation: CASSPGDRTSSYNEQFF.

The sample holds one count of this clone. The V and J genes are TRBV7-8 and TRBJ1-2; 7 bases align to TRBD1. V shed 6 bases, J shed 4 bases, and the junction held 5 bases outside the gene matches. CDR3 length equals 13 residues. Germline V gives CDR1 SGHVS, CDR2 FQNEAQ. The CDR3 region has the DNA TGTGCCAGCAGTCAGGGGGGGAGCTATGGCTACACCTTC. Protein product: CASSQGGSYGYTF.